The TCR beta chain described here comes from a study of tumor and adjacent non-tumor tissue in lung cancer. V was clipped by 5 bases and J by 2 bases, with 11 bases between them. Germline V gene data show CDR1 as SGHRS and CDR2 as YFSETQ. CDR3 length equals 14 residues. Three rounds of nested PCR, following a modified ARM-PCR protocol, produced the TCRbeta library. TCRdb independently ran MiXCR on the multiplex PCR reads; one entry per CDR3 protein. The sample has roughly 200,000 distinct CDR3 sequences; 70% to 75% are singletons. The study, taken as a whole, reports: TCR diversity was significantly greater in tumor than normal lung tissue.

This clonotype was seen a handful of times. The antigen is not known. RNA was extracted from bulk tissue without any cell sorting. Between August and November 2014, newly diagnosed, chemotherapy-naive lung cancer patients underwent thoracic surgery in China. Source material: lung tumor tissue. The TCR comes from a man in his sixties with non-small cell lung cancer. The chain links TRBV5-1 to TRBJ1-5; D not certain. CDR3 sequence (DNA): TGCGCCAGCAGTCCTGGGCAGGGCAATCAGCCCCAGCATTTT. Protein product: CASSPGQGNQPQHF.